The 11 T cell receptor beta chains in this list originate from one sample, sequenced in a study of T cell repertoires in aging, cancer and after chemotherapy. Multiplex touch-down PCR with TRB-A/B primers amplified rearranged V-D-J TRB sequences. Each CDR3 protein is one row after TCRdb ran MiXCR on the multiplex PCR reads. Here the sample spans 1,000 to 1,200 distinct CDR3 sequences, less than 30% being singletons. The template was genomic DNA from peripheral blood, not RNA. Sequencing used blood. The receptors were gathered from a human donor with a blood cancer.

A few counts support this clonotype. CDR3 protein: CASSLSGGDEQYF. In DNA form, the CDR3 reads TGCGCCAGCAGCTTATCAGGGGGAGACGAGCAGTACTTC. The chain links TRBV5-1 to TRBJ2-7, with TRBD1 matching 7 bases. CDR3 length: 13 amino acids. Per germline, CDR1 SGHRS and CDR2 YFSETQ. V gave up 2 bases and J gave up 5 bases; unmatched junction bases: 4. Based on the CDR3 plus reference TRBV5-1 and TRBJ2-7, the full variable domain is KAGVTQTPRYLIKTRGQQVTLSCSPISGHRSVSWYQQTPGQGLQFLFEYFSETQRNKGNFPGRFSGRQFSNSRSEMNVSTLELGDSALYLCASSLSGGDEQYFGPGTRLTVT.

Only a few counts were recorded for this clonotype. V usage is TRBV29-1 and J usage is TRBJ2-7, with 9 nucleotides matching TRBD2. J was trimmed by 0 bases and V by 1 base; bases with no gene match: 7. This CDR3 has 16 amino acids. Germline V gives CDR1 SQVTM, CDR2 ANQGSEA. The CDR3 sequence is CSVEVASGTSSYEQYF. Here the CDR3 DNA reads TGCAGCGTTGAAGTGGCTAGCGGGACAAGCTCCTACGAGCAGTACTTC.

This clonotype has just a few counts. The chain is built from TRBV28 and TRBJ2-3; TRBD2 agrees at 10 bases. Germline CDR1 MDHEN, CDR2 SYDVKM. This CDR3 has 20 amino acids. With V trimmed by 5 bases and J by 2 bases, 19 bases remained unmatched. CDR3 protein: CASSPPLAGDLNGDTDTQYF. CDR3 nucleotide sequence: TGTGCCAGCAGTCCCCCTCTAGCGGGAGACTTGAACGGAGACACAGATACGCAGTATTTT.

By share, this clonotype counts as medium-sized. The rearrangement links TRBV27 to TRBJ2-5, with 12 bases identical to TRBD2. V shed 5 bases, J shed 2 bases, and the junction held 24 bases outside the gene matches. Per germline, CDR1 MNHEY and CDR2 SMNVEV (reference sequence). This CDR3 has 22 residues. The CDR3 here is CASSPHPFLAGGPEGVQETQYF. The CDR3 bases are TGTGCCAGCAGTCCCCACCCCTTCCTAGCGGGAGGGCCCGAGGGGGTTCAAGAGACCCAGTACTTC.

In its sample, this clonotype was seen a few times. The rearrangement links TRBV21-1 to TRBJ2-3; the DNA was not compared with TRBD1, the D call given in the table. TRBV21-1 is tagged as a pseudogene. The CDR3 runs to 14 residues. This CDR3 reads CASSNRDPGNTQYF. CDR3 coding DNA: TGTGCCAGCAGCAACCGGGACCCGGGAAATACGCAGTATTTT.

The rearrangement uses TRBV27 and TRBJ1-2; D is possibly TRBD1 (6 bases). This CDR3 spans 15 amino acids. Between the trimmed V and J ends, which lost 1 base and 7 bases, there was a span of 16 bases. Germline-derived CDR1 and CDR2 are MNHEY and SMNVEV (reference sequence). The CDR3 protein is CASSLFGQGLRGYTF. CDR3 in DNA: TGTGCCAGCAGTTTATTTGGCCAGGGGTTACGTGGCTACACCTTC.

The V and J genes are TRBV27 and TRBJ2-3, with 14 bases that match TRBD2. J gave up 2 bases and V 5 bases, and 21 bases lay outside the gene matches. The germline V gene encodes CDR1 MNHEY and CDR2 SMNVEV (reference sequence). This CDR3 has 22 amino acids. This CDR3 reads CASSPSPGLAGDLNGDTDTQYF. As DNA, the CDR3 is TGTGCCAGCAGTCCCTCCCCGGGACTAGCGGGAGACTTGAACGGAGACACAGATACGCAGTATTTT.

The V call is TRBV27, the J call TRBJ1-4, with TRBD1 as a possible D gene (6 bases). V was pared by 4 bases and J by 4 bases, with 16 bases between. Germline values: CDR1 MNHEY, CDR2 SMNVEV (reference sequence). There are 16 residues in the CDR3. The CDR3 coding sequence is TGTGCCAGCAGTTCCGGCCAGGGGAGGGGTAATGAAAAACTGTTTTTT. Protein product: CASSSGQGRGNEKLFF.

By share, this clonotype ranks as medium-sized (0.01 to 0.1%). The V call is TRBV30, the J call TRBJ2-7; 9 bases are shared with TRBD2. The CDR3 loop spans 14 amino acids. Germline lookup yields CDR1 GTSNPN and CDR2 SVGIG (reference sequence). Trimming removed 5 bases from V and 1 base from J; junction bases left unmatched: 6. CDR3 sequence reads: CAWRREGGSYEQYF. The CDR3 DNA reads TGTGCCTGGCGGCGGGAGGGGGGGTCCTACGAGCAGTACTTC.

The V call is TRBV12-5, the J call TRBJ1-6; the match to TRBD1 covers 7 bases. The CDR3 runs 15 residues. Germline assignment: CDR1 LGHNT and CDR2 FRNRAP. The CDR3 sequence: CASRQPGQINSPLHF. The CDR3 DNA follows: TGTGCCAGCAGGCAACCGGGACAGATTAATTCACCCCTCCACTTT.

The chain employs TRBV30 and TRBJ2-3, with 10 bases fitting TRBD2. The germline V gene has CDR1 GTSNPN and CDR2 SVGIG (reference sequence). V lost 3 bases, J lost 2 bases, and 14 bases stayed unmatched. The CDR3 length is 18 residues. The CDR3 region has the DNA TGTGCCTGGAGGCTAGCGGGAGACTTGAACGGAGACACAGATACGCAGTATTTT. Translation: CAWRLAGDLNGDTDTQYF. The entire variable domain, with the rest obtained from reference TRBV30 and TRBJ2-3, is as follows: SQTIHQWPATLVQPVGSPLSLECTVEGTSNPNLYWYRQAAGRGLQLLFYSVGIGQISSEVPQNLSASRPQDRQFILSSKKLLLSDSGFYLCAWRLAGDLNGDTDTQYFGPGTRLTVL.